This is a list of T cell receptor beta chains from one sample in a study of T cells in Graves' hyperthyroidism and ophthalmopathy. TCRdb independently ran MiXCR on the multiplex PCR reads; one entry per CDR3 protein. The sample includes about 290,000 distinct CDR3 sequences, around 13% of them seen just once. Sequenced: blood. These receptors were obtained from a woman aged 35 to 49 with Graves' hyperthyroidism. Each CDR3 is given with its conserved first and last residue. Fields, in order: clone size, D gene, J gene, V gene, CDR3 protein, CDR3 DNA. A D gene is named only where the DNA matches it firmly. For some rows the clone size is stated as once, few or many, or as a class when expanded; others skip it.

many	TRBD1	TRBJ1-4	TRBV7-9	CASSHTTGEEKLFF	TGTGCCAGCAGCCACACGACAGGGGAGGAAAAACTGTTTTTT
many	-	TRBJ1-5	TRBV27	CASSLRSNQPQHF	TGTGCCAGCAGTTTAAGGAGCAATCAGCCCCAGCATTTT
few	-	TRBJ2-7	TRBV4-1	CASSQARGYEQYF	TGCGCCAGCAGCCAAGCCAGGGGCTACGAGCAGTACTTC
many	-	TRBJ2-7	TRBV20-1	CSAPDGSLGEQYF	TGCAGTGCGCCGGACGGCTCCCTCGGCGAGCAGTACTTC
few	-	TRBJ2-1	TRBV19	CASRDSGAYNEQFF	TGTGCCAGTAGGGATAGCGGAGCTTACAATGAGCAGTTCTTC
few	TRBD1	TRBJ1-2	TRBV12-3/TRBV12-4	CASSDGTGFTHGYTF	TGTGCCAGCAGTGACGGGACAGGGTTTACACATGGCTACACCTTC
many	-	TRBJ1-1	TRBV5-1	CASSVHPGNTEAFF	TGCGCCAGCAGCGTGCACCCAGGGAACACTGAAGCTTTCTTT
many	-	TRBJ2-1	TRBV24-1	CATSDLDGGMYNEQFF	TGTGCCACCAGTGATTTGGACGGCGGGATGTACAATGAGCAGTTCTTC
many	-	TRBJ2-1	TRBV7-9	CASSPTPGLSYNEQFF	TGTGCCAGCAGCCCTACCCCGGGACTCTCCTACAATGAGCAGTTCTTC
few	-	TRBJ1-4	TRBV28	CASSPNPVEKLFF	TGTGCCAGCAGTCCCAACCCGGTCGAAAAACTGTTTTTT
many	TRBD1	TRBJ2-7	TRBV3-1	CASSHPDRADEQYF	TGTGCCAGCAGCCACCCGGACAGGGCGGACGAGCAGTACTTC
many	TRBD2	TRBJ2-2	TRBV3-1	CASSPSGRIGTGELFF	TGTGCCAGCAGCCCTAGCGGGAGGATCGGCACCGGGGAGCTGTTTTTT
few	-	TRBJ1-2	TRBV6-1	CASRRQPTDYGYTF	TGTGCCAGCAGAAGGCAGCCCACGGACTATGGCTACACCTTC
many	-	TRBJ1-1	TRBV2	CASRKPRGNTEAFF	TGTGCCAGCCGGAAACCCAGGGGGAACACTGAAGCTTTCTTT
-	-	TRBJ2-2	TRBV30	CAWTPGEPGELFF	TGTGCCTGGACACCAGGGGAACCCGGGGAGCTGTTTTTT
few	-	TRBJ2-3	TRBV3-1	CASSQGRGVSTDTQYF	TGTGCCAGCAGCCAAGGAAGAGGTGTTAGCACAGATACGCAGTATTTT
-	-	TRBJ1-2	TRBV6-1	CASSFGASNYGYTF	TGTGCCAGCAGTTTCGGCGCCTCCAACTATGGCTACACCTTC
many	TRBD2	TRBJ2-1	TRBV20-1	CSATDKTSGKQQFF	TGCAGTGCCACCGATAAGACTAGCGGGAAACAACAGTTCTTC
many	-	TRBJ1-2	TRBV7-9	CASSQVNRGADGYTF	TGTGCCAGCAGTCAGGTGAATCGGGGAGCGGATGGCTACACCTTC
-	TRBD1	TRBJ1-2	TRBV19	CASSMGRDRMTNYGYTF	TGTGCCAGTAGTATGGGCCGGGACAGAATGACTAACTATGGCTACACCTTC
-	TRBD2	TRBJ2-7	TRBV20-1	CSARILGGDYEQYF	TGCAGTGCTAGGATCCTGGGGGGGGACTACGAGCAGTACTTC
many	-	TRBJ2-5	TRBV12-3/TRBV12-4	CASSLAVQETQYF	TGTGCCAGCAGTTTAGCTGTCCAAGAGACCCAGTACTTC
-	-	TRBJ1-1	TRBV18	CASSPRGVGTEAFF	TGTGCCAGCTCACCAAGGGGGGTGGGAACTGAAGCTTTCTTT
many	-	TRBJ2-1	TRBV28	CASSFSFNPPNEQFF	TGTGCCAGCAGTTTTAGTTTTAACCCACCCAATGAGCAGTTCTTC
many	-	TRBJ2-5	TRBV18	CASSRTEQETQYF	TGTGCCAGCTCACGGACGGAACAAGAGACCCAGTACTTC
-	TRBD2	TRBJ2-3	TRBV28	CASGTSGTAGTQYF	TGTGCCAGCGGCACTAGCGGGACGGCCGGTACGCAGTATTTT
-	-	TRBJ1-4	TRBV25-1	CASSMGGPNEKLFF	TGTGCCAGCAGTATGGGGGGTCCTAATGAAAAACTGTTTTTT
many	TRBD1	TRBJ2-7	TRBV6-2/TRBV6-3	CASSYVRGRGEQYF	TGTGCCAGCAGTTACGTCAGGGGGCGAGGCGAGCAGTACTTC
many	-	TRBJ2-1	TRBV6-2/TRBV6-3	CASSQVREQFF	TGTGCCAGCAGTCAGGTTAGAGAGCAGTTCTTC
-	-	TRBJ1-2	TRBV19	CASGQTNYGYTF	TGTGCCAGCGGACAGACCAACTATGGCTACACCTTC
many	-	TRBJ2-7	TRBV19	CASSIGLGPTYEQYF	TGTGCCAGTAGTATAGGTTTGGGACCGACCTACGAGCAGTACTTC
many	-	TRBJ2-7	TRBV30	CAWSFGGQYEQYF	TGTGCCTGGAGTTTTGGGGGGCAATACGAGCAGTACTTC
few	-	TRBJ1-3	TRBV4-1	CASSESLRGVLHTIYF	TGCGCCAGCAGCGAGTCGTTAAGGGGAGTGTTGCACACCATATATTTT
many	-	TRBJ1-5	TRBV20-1	CSASRGTNQPQHF	TGCAGTGCTAGTCGAGGGACAAATCAGCCCCAGCATTTT
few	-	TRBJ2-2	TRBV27	CASLGVAHSTGELFF	TGTGCCAGCTTAGGGGTAGCACACAGTACCGGGGAGCTGTTTTTT
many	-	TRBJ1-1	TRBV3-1	CASSGRSRDTEAFF	TGTGCCAGCAGCGGACGGTCCCGGGACACTGAAGCTTTCTTT
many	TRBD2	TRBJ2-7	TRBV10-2	CASSESTSGRVTGEQYF	TGCGCCAGCAGTGAGTCAACTAGCGGGAGGGTAACGGGAGAGCAGTACTTC
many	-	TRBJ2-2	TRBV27	CASSSSRNTGELFF	TGTGCCAGCAGTTCAAGCCGGAACACCGGGGAGCTGTTTTTT
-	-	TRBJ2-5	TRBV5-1	CASSLIKETQYF	TGCGCCAGCAGCTTGATTAAGGAGACCCAGTACTTC
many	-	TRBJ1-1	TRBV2	CASRGQGLNTEAFF	TGTGCCAGCAGGGGCCAGGGGTTGAACACTGAAGCTTTCTTT
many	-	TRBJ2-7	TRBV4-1	CASSQDRGISSYEQYF	TGCGCCAGCAGCCAAGATAGGGGCATCAGCTCCTACGAGCAGTACTTC
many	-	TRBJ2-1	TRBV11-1	CASSSAQFNEQFF	TGTGCCAGCAGCTCCGCCCAATTCAATGAGCAGTTCTTC
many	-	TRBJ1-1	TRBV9	CASSVAGSLNTEAFF	TGTGCCAGCAGCGTAGCTGGTAGCCTGAACACTGAAGCTTTCTTT
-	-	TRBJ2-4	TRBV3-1	CASSPGFLEGSPEGIQYF	TGTGCCAGCAGCCCCGGATTCCTCGAGGGTTCACCTGAAGGCATTCAGTACTTC
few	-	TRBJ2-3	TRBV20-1	CSARRGTADTQYF	TGCAGTGCTCGGAGGGGGACGGCGGATACGCAGTATTTT
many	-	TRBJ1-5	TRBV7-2	CASSKSRQPDQPQHF	TGTGCCAGCAGCAAAAGTCGACAGCCCGATCAGCCCCAGCATTTT
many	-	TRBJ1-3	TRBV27	CASSPTTGNTIYF	TGTGCCAGCAGTCCCACCACTGGAAACACCATATATTTT
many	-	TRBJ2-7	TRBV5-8	CASSSWGWAGAYEQYF	TGTGCCAGCAGCTCGTGGGGGTGGGCAGGCGCCTACGAGCAGTACTTC
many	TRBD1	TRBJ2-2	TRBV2	CASTTTGTGELFF	TGTGCCAGCACCACGACAGGGACCGGGGAGCTGTTTTTT
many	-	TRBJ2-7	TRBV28	CASTPSRAGRNEQYF	TGTGCCAGCACTCCCTCGAGGGCGGGACGGAACGAGCAGTACTTC
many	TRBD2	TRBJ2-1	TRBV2	CASVGAGIYNEQFF	TGTGCCAGCGTCGGAGCGGGAATCTACAATGAGCAGTTCTTC
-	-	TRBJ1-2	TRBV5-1	CASSLRTDYQLYTF	TGCGCCAGCAGCTTGAGGACGGACTATCAGCTATACACCTTC